This TCR beta chain came from a study of regulatory T cells in long-lasting Graves disease. The CDR3 consists of 15 residues. CDR1 and CDR2 (germline): DFQATT, SNEGSKA (reference sequence). The ends lost 5 bases at V and 6 bases at J; junction bases unmatched: 9. Stated time point: newly diagnosed GD, antithyroid drugs for less than 3 months. Scientists built the TCR library using RNA that was extracted from PBMCs. Patients hailed from an endocrinology department in Xi'an, China. Study outcomes and limitations: Reduced TCR diversity was observed in persistent Graves' patients versus newly diagnosed patients.

This clonotype was seen repeatedly, ten times or more. The antigen is unknown. Sequencing libraries for TCR beta were prepared with iRepertoire HTBI primers and Arm-PCR of CDR3 regions. One entry per CDR3 protein, called by TCRdb with MiXCR from the multiplex PCR reads. The sample lists a few hundred thousand distinct CDR3 sequences; 20% to 25% were seen once. This chain links TRBV20-1 with TRBJ2-1, with TRBD2 matching over 11 bases. The sequencing here drew on peripheral blood mononuclear cells (PBMCs), taken at new diagnosis, from a patient treated with antithyroid drugs. This sequence was found in a female donor with Graves disease. CDR3 loop: CSAGPSGRLLNEQFF. The CDR3 DNA reads as TGCAGTGCTGGACCTAGCGGGAGGCTTCTCAATGAGCAGTTCTTC.